These T cell receptor beta chains were read from a single sample in a study of cytomegalovirus exposure and HLA in healthy donors. Clones were sequenced by immunoSEQ multiplex PCR, and TCRdb holds only the in-frame ones, with some missing. Counted here are roughly 81,000 clones, about 80% occurring once; the ten biggest clones make up more than 2%. Sequenced sample: PBMCs. Receptors originate from a man between 25 and 39 years old in good health and CMV-seronegative. Both conserved end residues are part of each CDR3. D genes are given only for firm matches. Some rows mark clone size as missing; the rest say once, few, many or name a class of expanded clone.

few	-	TRBV6-1	TRBJ1-3	TGTGCCAGCAGGTCCCATTACATAGGAAACACCATATATTTT	CASRSHYIGNTIYF
-	-	TRBV18	TRBJ2-5	TGTGCCAGCTCACGCCGAGCAGGGTCTGGTTTAGAGACCCAGTACTTC	CASSRRAGSGLETQYF
once	-	TRBV11-2	TRBJ2-2	TGTGCCAGCAGCTTCGGCGGGTTCGACACCGGGGAGCTGTTTTTT	CASSFGGFDTGELFF
-	-	TRBV7-9	TRBJ2-1	TGTGCCAGCAGCCTAGCCGGGACCTACAATGAGCAGTTCTTC	CASSLAGTYNEQFF
-	-	TRBV20-1	TRBJ1-2	TGCAGCCCTGTTGGGCGTGGCTACACCTTC	CSPVGRGYTF
once	TRBD2	TRBV7-9	TRBJ2-5	TGTGCCAGCAGCCCGGGACTAGCGGGGACCATCCGGGAGACCCAGTACTTC	CASSPGLAGTIRETQYF
-	-	TRBV19	TRBJ2-6	TGTGCCACCCAAACAGGGTCTGGGGCCAACGTCCTGACTTTC	CATQTGSGANVLTF
-	TRBD1	TRBV7-3	TRBJ2-2	TGTGCCAGCAGCCGGACAGGGACCGGGGAGCTGTTTTTT	CASSRTGTGELFF
-	TRBD2	TRBV5-5	TRBJ2-3	TGTGCCAGCAGCCCGGGAGGAGGGGTAGCAGATACGCAGTATTTT	CASSPGGGVADTQYF
-	TRBD1	TRBV5-1	TRBJ1-2	TGCGCCAGCAGCCGTCTCGGGACAGATGGCTACACCTTC	CASSRLGTDGYTF
-	-	TRBV27	TRBJ2-1	TGTGCCAGCAGTTTGTCAACGAGCTCCTACAATGAGCAGTTCTTC	CASSLSTSSYNEQFF
-	TRBD1	TRBV11-2	TRBJ2-5	TGTGCCAGCAGCTTATGGGACAGGGGTAGAGAGACCCAGTACTTC	CASSLWDRGRETQYF
-	-	TRBV30	TRBJ2-7	TGTGCCTGGAGTGTTGGCGGGATGACCTACGAGCAGTACTTC	CAWSVGGMTYEQYF
-	TRBD1	TRBV18	TRBJ2-3	TGTGCCAGCTCACCGACAGGGGCAGATACGCAGTATTTT	CASSPTGADTQYF